Following are 22 T cell receptor beta chains from one sample sequenced in a study of PD-L1 blockade in urothelial cancer. Method: immunoSEQ multiplex PCR; TCRdb's copy keeps in-frame clones and lacks some. The sample consists of some 76,000 clones, roughly nine tenths of them appearing once. The source material was PBMCs, sampled around atezolizumab (anti-PD-L1) treatment. The receptor source for this set is a man aged 55 to 70 with urothelial cancer.

The chain couples TRBV30 to TRBJ2-7; 7 bases are a match to TRBD1. The CDR3 spans 16 residues. Germline V gene data show CDR1 as GTSNPN and CDR2 as SVGIG (reference sequence). V lost 4 bases and J lost 0; bases outside the gene matches: 12. The CDR3, as DNA: TGTGCCTGGATCACCGCCTCGGGACAGCCCTCCTACGAGCAGTACTTC. It specifies CAWITASGQPSYEQYF.

V gene TRBV25-1 combines with J gene TRBJ2-7; 10 nucleotides agree with TRBD1. Germline V gene lookup returns CDR1 MGHDK and CDR2 SYGVNS. The J segment lost 6 bases and the V segment lost 7 bases, leaving 9 bases of the junction unmatched. The CDR3 is made up of 14 amino acids. The CDR3 loop reads CASTRQGAQGEQYF. CDR3 nucleotide sequence: TGTGCCAGCACCCGACAGGGGGCTCAGGGCGAGCAGTACTTC.

The genes are TRBV9 and TRBJ2-3; 9 nucleotides align to TRBD2. Germline V gene data show CDR1 as SGDLS and CDR2 as YYNGEE. V trimming: 3 bases; J trimming: 2 bases; junction bases outside the gene matches: 7. This CDR3 comprises 16 residues. The DNA for the CDR3 is TGTGCCAGCAGCGGGGGGGCGGGAGGGTCCACAGATACGCAGTATTTT. Translating gives CASSGGAGGSTDTQYF.

The V gene is TRBV5-1, the J gene TRBJ2-5; TRBD2 is a possible D gene (6 bases). CDR1 SGHRS and CDR2 YFSETQ come from the germline V gene. The CDR3 has 15 residues. V dropped 2 bases and J dropped 2 bases, with 13 bases sitting between them. CDR3 sequence reads: CASSFGTGGQETQYF. CDR3 sequence (DNA): TGCGCCAGCAGCTTCGGGACTGGGGGGCAAGAGACCCAGTACTTC.

V and J are TRBV15 and TRBJ1-2; D is possibly TRBD1 (5 bases). Germline values: CDR1 LNHNV, CDR2 YYDKDF (reference sequence). Deletions cut 0 bases from V and 3 bases from J, with 11 bases between. CDR3 length equals 15 residues. CDR3 sequence (DNA): TGTGCCACCAGCAGAGATCTGGACATCTACTATGGCTACACCTTC. The encoded protein is CATSRDLDIYYGYTF.

J is TRBJ1-1 and V is TRBV29-1; D ambiguous. Germline CDR1 is SQVTM and CDR2 is ANQGSEA. V was shortened by 5 bases and J by 0 bases, with 28 bases between the two germline ends. This CDR3 region has 19 residues. This chain's CDR3 is CSVWWYGADFANLNTEAFF. DNA for the CDR3: TGCAGCGTTTGGTGGTATGGAGCGGACTTTGCCAACTTGAACACTGAAGCTTTCTTT.

The chain employs TRBV6-6 and TRBJ1-3; possible D gene TRBD1, 6 bases. CDR1 is MNHNY and CDR2 is SVGAGI in the germline V gene (reference sequence). The CDR3 extends over 15 amino acids. V was pared by 4 bases and J by 0 bases, with 10 bases between. The CDR3 protein is CASSLDRLSGNTIYF. The CDR3 DNA follows: TGTGCCAGCAGTTTAGACAGGCTCTCTGGAAACACCATATATTTT.

This clone was found once. The CDR3 spells CATSRDRVRSYEQYF. CDR3 DNA sequence: TGTGCCACCAGCAGAGATCGGGTTCGATCCTACGAGCAGTACTTC. The rearrangement uses TRBV15 and TRBJ2-7; unclear D gene. Germline-derived CDR1 and CDR2 are LNHNV and YYDKDF (reference sequence). V gave up 0 bases and J gave up 1 base, with 10 bases separating them. CDR3 size: 15 residues.

The rearrangement links TRBV6-6 to TRBJ1-6, with TRBD1 as a possible D gene (6 bases). The CDR3 consists of 15 residues. The ends were cut back, 5 bases at V and 6 bases at J, with 14 bases in the middle. Germline V lookup: CDR1 MNHNY, CDR2 SVGAGI (reference sequence). The CDR3 sequence is CASSPGQRGNSPLHF. The CDR3 bases are TGTGCCAGCAGTCCGGGACAACGGGGTAATTCACCCCTCCACTTT.

Concerning this clone: Other nucleotide sequences from this sample produce the same CDR3. V and J are TRBV7-9 and TRBJ1-6, with a weak D call TRBD1 (6 bases). V dropped 2 bases and J dropped 5 bases, with 7 bases sitting between them. Germline V gives CDR1 SEHNR, CDR2 FQNEAQ (reference sequence). The length of the CDR3 is 14 residues. In DNA form, the CDR3 reads TGTGCCAGCAGCTTACCAGGGGATAATTCACCCCTCCACTTT. Translation: CASSLPGDNSPLHF.

The DNA of the CDR3 is TGTGCCAGCAGCTTAGATCAGCTAGCAGCCGGGGGGACCGGGGAGCTGTTTTTT. Residues: CASSLDQLAAGGTGELFF. The chain employs TRBV11-3 and TRBJ2-2; 7 bases align to TRBD2. Germline V gene lookup returns CDR1 SGHNT and CDR2 YENEEA. J gave up 5 bases and V 0 bases, and 12 bases lay outside the gene matches. There are 18 residues in the CDR3.

The chain carries TRBV11-2 and TRBJ1-1; D gene ambiguous. The CDR3 has 16 residues. The V and J ends lost 2 bases and 0 bases respectively, with 13 bases between them. Germline CDR1 is SGHAT and CDR2 is FQNNGV. CDR3 in DNA: TGTGCCAGCAGCTTAAGTTCAGGTCGGATGAACACTGAAGCTTTCTTT. Protein: CASSLSSGRMNTEAFF.

This clone was seen just once. The CDR3 here is CASSQSQGAPYEQYF. The CDR3 nucleotides read TGCGCCAGCAGCCAATCACAGGGGGCCCCCTACGAGCAGTACTTC. J is TRBJ2-7 and V is TRBV4-1; 9 nucleotides match TRBD1. This CDR3 contains 15 residues. Germline V gives CDR1 MGHRA, CDR2 YSYEKL. V lost 2 bases and J lost 2; bases outside the gene matches: 4.

This clone was counted a single time. The chain is built from TRBV5-1 and TRBJ1-1; TRBD1 is a possible D gene (5 bases). The CDR3 covers 16 residues. V was pared by 2 bases and J by 0 bases, with 14 bases between. Looked up from germline, CDR1 is SGHRS and CDR2 is YFSETQ. The CDR3 DNA sequence: TGCGCCAGCAGCTTCCGCAGGGCGGGGATGAACACTGAAGCTTTCTTT. Translation: CASSFRRAGMNTEAFF.

J is TRBJ2-4 and V is TRBV19; D may be TRBD1 (5 bases). Germline V lookup: CDR1 LNHDA, CDR2 SQIVND (reference sequence). This CDR3 has 15 residues. The V gene lost 11 bases and the J gene lost 6 bases, with 23 bases spanning the gap. The CDR3, as DNA: TGTGCCTCTAAGGATCCCGGCAGGGATGGAAACATTCAGTACTTC. Protein sequence: CASKDPGRDGNIQYF.

This clone appeared a single time. The rearrangement uses TRBV6-5 and TRBJ2-7; TRBD1 is a possible D gene (6 bases). The CDR3 totals 14 residues. V lost 6 bases and J 2 bases, leaving 14 bases between the germline ends. Germline CDR1 and CDR2: MNHEY and SVGAGI. This CDR3 reads CASRDDRSPYEQYF. CDR3 in DNA: TGTGCCAGCAGAGACGACAGGTCCCCCTACGAGCAGTACTTC.

The chain combines TRBV28 with TRBJ2-1, with TRBD2 matching 14 bases. Trimming cost V 2 bases and J 12 bases; bases outside gene matches: 6. CDR1 and CDR2 (germline): MDHEN, SYDVKM. This CDR3 contains 15 residues. The CDR3 coding sequence is TGTGCCAGCAGTTTAGGGACTAGCGGGAGTGACGGGCAGTTCTTC. It codes for CASSLGTSGSDGQFF.

The chain couples TRBV6-5 to TRBJ1-1, with D unresolved. Trimming shortened V by 2 bases and J by 3 bases, and 16 bases separated the two germline ends. The germline V gene has CDR1 MNHEY and CDR2 SVGAGI. There are 16 residues in the CDR3. The CDR3 bases are TGTGCCAGCAGTTACCGGGGTCGCAAGTTGGACACTGAAGCTTTCTTT. This gives the protein CASSYRGRKLDTEAFF.

This CDR3 is CASSSTGYEQYF. The DNA for the CDR3 is TGTGCCAGCAGCTCGACAGGCTACGAGCAGTACTTC. The chain employs TRBV7-6 and TRBJ2-7; D is perhaps TRBD1 (6 bases). Trimming took 4 bases from V and 3 from J, leaving 7 bases between them. The V gene's germline CDR1 is SGHVS and CDR2 FNYEAQ. The CDR3 length is 12 residues.

The chain recombines TRBV28 with TRBJ2-7, with TRBD1 identical over 10 bases. Germline values: CDR1 MDHEN, CDR2 SYDVKM. With 2 bases clipped from V and 4 bases from J, the junction kept 2 bases outside the gene matches. The CDR3 runs 14 residues. CDR3 DNA sequence: TGTGCCAGCAGTTTAGACAGGGGGCGGTACGAGCAGTACTTC. It encodes CASSLDRGRYEQYF.

V usage is TRBV6-5 and J usage is TRBJ1-5, with D possibly matching TRBD1 (5 bases). The V end lost 2 bases, the J end lost 6 bases, and 8 bases lay between the germline ends. This CDR3 has 13 residues. Germline lookup yields CDR1 MNHEY and CDR2 SVGAGI. The CDR3 protein is CASSYGGSQPQHF. CDR3 bases: TGTGCCAGCAGTTACGGGGGGAGTCAGCCCCAGCATTTT.

The gene calls are TRBV25-1 and TRBJ1-1; the D gene is possibly TRBD1 (5 bases). This CDR3 contains 17 residues. The germline V and J ends were trimmed by 2 bases and 1 base, with 17 bases remaining between them. Germline CDR1 and CDR2: MGHDK and SYGVNS. The DNA for the CDR3 is TGTGCCAGCAGTGAAGGTTCTGGCGGGACGAGGAACACTGAAGCTTTCTTT. It encodes CASSEGSGGTRNTEAFF.